The 10 T cell receptor beta chains below all came from one sample that was sequenced in a study of PD-1 blockade in classical Hodgkin lymphoma. Using immunoSEQ multiplex PCR, the repertoire was profiled, and TCRdb retains in-frame clones only, with some absent. Among approximately 65,000 clones, about 91% were seen once, and the ten largest hold under 15%. Relapses following autologous stem cell transplantation were seen in all patients, with brentuximab vedotin exposure varying. The sequencing used peripheral blood mononuclear cells (PBMCs), collected at baseline. These receptors originate from a human donor with classical Hodgkin lymphoma.

J is TRBJ1-4 and V is TRBV2; D might be TRBD1 (6 bases). CDR3 size: 13 residues. Deletions cut 11 bases from V and 8 bases from J, with 18 bases between. In germline, CDR1 is SNHLY, CDR2 FYNNEI. The CDR3 DNA reads as TGTGCCGGAGGGGACATCCTTGAAGAAAAACTGTTTTTT. Amino acid sequence: CAGGDILEEKLFF.

The chain combines TRBV7-3 with TRBJ1-5; a weak D match, TRBD1 (5 bases). Trimming removed 2 bases from V and 0 bases from J, with 11 bases in between. Germline V lookup: CDR1 SGHTA, CDR2 FQGTGA. The CDR3 runs to 16 residues. CDR3 region: CASSLWGRYSNQPQHF. The CDR3 region has the DNA TGTGCCAGCAGCTTATGGGGCAGGTATAGCAATCAGCCCCAGCATTTT.

This rearrangement joins TRBV6-6 to TRBJ1-1, with D perhaps TRBD1 (6 bases). The V end lost 2 bases, the J end lost 1 base, and 14 bases lay between the germline ends. The CDR3 runs 16 residues. Germline V gene data show CDR1 as MNHNY and CDR2 as SVGAGI (reference sequence). CDR3 region: CASSYPIGGRNTEAFF. CDR3 sequence (DNA): TGTGCCAGCAGTTACCCAATCGGGGGGCGGAACACTGAAGCTTTCTTT.

The chain employs TRBV12-5 and TRBJ1-5, with TRBD1 identical over 10 bases. Germline CDR1 reads LGHNT; CDR2 reads FRNRAP. V gave up 6 bases and J gave up 1 base; unmatched junction bases: 12. The CDR3 loop spans 18 amino acids. Here the CDR3 DNA reads TGTGCTAGTGGGGAGCCGGGACAGGGGCTCGAAAGCAATCAGCCCCAGCATTTT. It specifies CASGEPGQGLESNQPQHF.

This sequence joins TRBV5-4 and TRBJ1-1, with D perhaps TRBD1 (6 bases). The V end was cut by 1 base, the J end by 3 bases, with 10 bases between. CDR3 length equals 14 residues. CDR1 is SGHNT and CDR2 is YYREEE in the germline V gene (reference sequence). The CDR3 reads CASSLQGWDTEAFF. CDR3 DNA: TGTGCCAGCAGCTTGCAGGGGTGGGACACTGAAGCTTTCTTT.

The CDR3 DNA reads as TGCGCCAGCAGCCAAGCGATTGTCCAGGGGAGTGAAAAACTGTTTTTT. Protein product: CASSQAIVQGSEKLFF. V and J are TRBV4-3 and TRBJ1-4; TRBD1 is a possible D gene (6 bases). The germline CDR1 and CDR2 sequences are LGHNA and YSLEER. The CDR3 loop spans 16 amino acids. V shed 1 base and J shed 7 bases, with 16 bases lying between them.

V and J are TRBV6-6 and TRBJ1-4; weak D call: TRBD1 (6 bases). Germline values: CDR1 MNHNY, CDR2 SVGAGI (reference sequence). V was pared by 6 bases and J by 7 bases, with 18 bases between. The CDR3 sequence is 15 residues long. The CDR3 loop is CASRVWDNSAEKLFF. CDR3 coding DNA: TGTGCCAGCAGGGTTTGGGACAATTCGGCTGAAAAACTGTTTTTT.

The rearrangement links TRBV6-6 to TRBJ2-7; 9 bases map to TRBD1. The junction had 10 bases not matched to a gene; V was cut back by 7 bases and J by 3 bases. Germline CDR1 is MNHNY and CDR2 is SVGAGI (reference sequence). There are 15 residues in the CDR3. The CDR3 here is CASTNLGQGIYEQYF. The CDR3 DNA reads TGTGCCAGCACCAACCTAGGACAGGGGATCTACGAGCAGTACTTC.

This chain connects TRBV4-3 to TRBJ2-7; D call uncertain. CDR3 length: 15 residues. Trimming took 0 bases from V and 1 from J, leaving 10 bases between them. Germline V lookup: CDR1 LGHNA, CDR2 YSLEER. The CDR3 sequence is CASSQDRQQSYEQYF. DNA of the CDR3: TGCGCCAGCAGCCAAGATCGGCAGCAATCCTACGAGCAGTACTTC.

This chain connects TRBV29-1 to TRBJ1-5; D is perhaps TRBD1 (5 bases). Germline V gives CDR1 SQVTM, CDR2 ANQGSEA. V lost 6 bases, J lost 8 bases, and 17 bases lay in between. This CDR3 contains 13 residues. The CDR3 DNA reads as TGCAGCGTCCAGGGTTATGAAGGGGAGCCCCAGCATTTT. Translated, it gives CSVQGYEGEPQHF.